This T cell receptor (beta chain) is from a study of OX40 agonist ivuxolimab in advanced cancers. Across the study: Ivuxolimab is an agonistic anti-OX40 (CD134) antibody, and patients were treated with it. Three patients, one with hepatocellular carcinoma and two with cutaneous melanoma, achieved partial responses.

Study-wide results and limits: Fewer expanded clones were found on average in CD4+ than in CD8+ T cells.

On this clone itself: The antigen remains undetermined.

Sampled blood was obtained at baseline, cycle 4 day 1, and cycle 7 day 1. Method: immunoSEQ multiplex PCR; TCRdb's copy keeps in-frame clones and lacks some. The sample shows roughly 73,000 clones, more than 70% of them seen only once. From germline, CDR1 is MDHEN and CDR2 SYDVKM. Trimming shortened V by 3 bases and J by 3 bases, and 5 bases separated the two germline ends. The CDR3 is made up of 13 amino acids. This clonotype was obtained from an adult with an advanced solid tumor such as melanoma, head and neck, liver or kidney cancer. The chain employs TRBV28 and TRBJ2-2; D uncertain. The input for sequencing was CD4+ or CD8+ T cells sorted from blood, taken in a trial of the OX40 agonist ivuxolimab. CDR3 loop: CASSFSYTGELFF. The DNA of the CDR3 is TGTGCCAGCAGTTTCTCATACACCGGGGAGCTGTTTTTT. Full variable domain (rest looked up from reference TRBV28 and TRBJ2-2): DVKVTQSSRYLVKRTGEKVFLECVQDMDHENMFWYRQDPGLGLRLIYFSYDVKMKEKGDIPEGYSVSREKKERFSLILESASTNQTSMYLCASSFSYTGELFFGEGSRLTVL.